Listed below are T cell receptor beta chains from one sample, sequenced in a study of T cell repertoires in cytomegalovirus infection. A single record per CDR3 protein comes from TCRdb applying MiXCR to the reads. Among around 120,000 distinct CDR3 sequences listed, more than 7% were seen once. Sequencing was performed on PBMCs. Receptor source: a human donor in good health (CMV status not recorded). Some clones in this sample may be carry-over from other donors' samples. CDR3s include the opening cysteine and the closing phenylalanine or tryptophan. A D gene is named only where the DNA matches it firmly. Not every row has a clone size; where given, it reads once, few, many or a size class.

TRBJ1-1	15	many	TRBV7-6	NA	CASSPTTKMNTEAFF	TGTGCCAGCAGCCCCACGACAAAGATGAACACTGAAGCTTTCTTT
TRBJ1-3	16	few	TRBV18	NA	CASSPSGGTSGNTIYF	TGTGCCAGCTCACCGTCCGGGGGGACCTCTGGAAACACCATATATTTT
TRBJ1-6	15	NA	TRBV7-2	NA	CARSLFMAGSSPLHF	TGTGCCAGGAGCTTATTTATGGCAGGGAGTTCACCCCTCCACTTT
TRBJ2-3	15	NA	TRBV20-1	TRBD2	CSATIAGGRTDTQYF	TGCAGTGCTACTATAGCGGGGGGGCGGACAGATACGCAGTATTTT
TRBJ1-2	12	many	TRBV28	NA	CASSAGLPGYTF	TGTGCCAGCAGCGCGGGACTCCCTGGCTACACCTTC
TRBJ1-1	15	many	TRBV10-3	TRBD1	CAISESGTGAYGAFF	TGTGCCATCAGTGAGTCAGGGACAGGGGCGTATGGAGCTTTCTTT
TRBJ2-6	16	NA	TRBV2	NA	CASSEGGAPGANVLTF	TGTGCCAGCAGTGAGGGGGGCGCTCCTGGGGCCAACGTCCTGACTTTC
TRBJ2-1	16	NA	TRBV5-4	NA	CASSLAPAGQYNEQFF	TGTGCCAGCAGCTTGGCCCCAGCGGGACAATACAATGAGCAGTTCTTC
TRBJ2-7	12	few	TRBV6-2/TRBV6-3	NA	CASSSTAYEQYF	TGTGCCAGCAGTTCAACAGCCTACGAGCAGTACTTC
TRBJ1-1	14	NA	TRBV5-1	NA	CASSFGSPNTEAFF	TGCGCCAGCAGCTTCGGGTCACCAAACACTGAAGCTTTCTTT
TRBJ2-5	14	many	TRBV29-1	TRBD2	CSSRLAGVGETQYF	TGCAGTTCCAGGCTGGCGGGGGTAGGGGAGACCCAGTACTTC
TRBJ2-7	13	few	TRBV3-1	TRBD1	CASSHSTGGEQYF	TGTGCCAGCAGCCACAGCACAGGGGGCGAGCAGTACTTC
TRBJ1-1	15	NA	TRBV28	NA	CASSFRIWDDTEAFF	TGTGCCAGCAGTTTTAGAATCTGGGACGACACTGAAGCTTTCTTT
TRBJ1-2	13	many	TRBV12-3/TRBV12-4	NA	CASRSGGSHGYTF	TGTGCCAGCAGGAGTGGAGGGTCCCATGGCTACACCTTC
TRBJ2-6	12	NA	TRBV3-1	NA	CASSHPANVLTF	TGTGCCAGCAGCCACCCGGCCAACGTCCTGACTTTC
TRBJ2-1	15	NA	TRBV15	TRBD1	CATSDRQGTYNEQFF	TGTGCCACCAGCGACCGACAGGGCACCTACAATGAGCAGTTCTTC
TRBJ2-2	15	many	TRBV28	TRBD2	CASTLRGLAGGELFF	TGTGCCAGCACCTTGCGGGGGTTGGCTGGCGGGGAGCTGTTTTTT
TRBJ2-7	11	many	TRBV6-1	NA	CASSALYEQYF	TGTGCCAGCAGTGCCCTCTACGAGCAGTACTTC
TRBJ2-1	14	many	TRBV7-6	NA	CASSLVLGHNEQFF	TGTGCCAGCAGCTTGGTACTGGGCCACAATGAGCAGTTCTTC
TRBJ1-1	15	many	TRBV6-5	NA	CASSLGEGLNTEAFF	TGTGCCAGCAGTTTAGGGGAAGGGCTGAACACTGAAGCTTTCTTT
TRBJ1-5	13	many	TRBV29-1	NA	CSVTWTGNQPQHF	TGCAGCGTGACCTGGACAGGCAATCAGCCCCAGCATTTT
TRBJ2-7	15	many	TRBV12-3/TRBV12-4	NA	CASSFGPPAGNEQYF	TGTGCCAGCAGTTTCGGGCCCCCTGCAGGGAACGAGCAGTACTTC
TRBJ1-2	12	many	TRBV5-4	NA	CASSSDGVGYTF	TGTGCCAGCAGCTCCGATGGGGTTGGCTACACCTTC
TRBJ1-1	16	few	TRBV7-6	NA	CASSFSRGVQFTEAFF	TGTGCCAGCAGCTTCTCTCGGGGGGTTCAATTCACTGAAGCTTTCTTT
TRBJ2-3	16	many	TRBV6-5	TRBD2	CASRPAAGGRTDTQYF	TGTGCCAGCAGGCCAGCAGCGGGGGGGCGGACAGATACGCAGTATTTT
TRBJ1-1	14	many	TRBV5-6	TRBD1	CASSFRDRVPEAFF	TGTGCCAGCAGCTTTCGGGACAGGGTACCTGAAGCTTTCTTT
TRBJ2-1	13	many	TRBV29-1	NA	CSVEDTGFDEQFF	TGCAGCGTTGAAGATACGGGGTTCGATGAGCAGTTCTTC
TRBJ2-5	15	many	TRBV7-2	NA	CASKTDRASRETQYF	TGTGCCAGCAAAACAGACCGGGCTAGCAGAGAGACCCAGTACTTC
TRBJ1-1	13	many	TRBV27	NA	CASSFPGTTEAFF	TGTGCCAGCAGTTTCCCCGGGACAACTGAAGCTTTCTTT
TRBJ1-4	13	many	TRBV7-9	NA	CASSDARKEKLFF	TGTGCCAGCAGCGATGCTAGAAAGGAAAAACTGTTTTTT
TRBJ2-2	16	NA	TRBV20-1	TRBD1	CSARPGTAWNTGELFF	TGCAGTGCTAGACCGGGGACAGCGTGGAACACCGGGGAGCTGTTTTTT
TRBJ1-6	16	many	TRBV5-1	NA	CASSLAGPENNSPLHF	TGCGCCAGCAGCTTGGCTGGACCCGAGAATAATTCACCCCTCCACTTT
TRBJ1-1	13	many	TRBV7-7	TRBD1	CASSADRGTEAFF	TGTGCCAGCAGCGCCGACAGGGGTACTGAAGCTTTCTTT
TRBJ2-5	16	NA	TRBV20-1	NA	CSASRKRWGGQETQYF	TGCAGTGCTAGTAGGAAGAGGTGGGGAGGCCAAGAGACCCAGTACTTC
TRBJ1-1	13	NA	TRBV20-1	NA	CSARDQGVRGAFF	TGCAGTGCTAGAGATCAGGGCGTGCGGGGGGCTTTCTTT
TRBJ1-1	14	NA	TRBV10-3	NA	CAISETGMNTEAFF	TGTGCCATCAGTGAAACAGGGATGAACACTGAAGCTTTCTTT
TRBJ1-6	15	NA	TRBV20-1	TRBD1	CSASRDRGQGSPLHF	TGCAGTGCTAGCCGGGACAGGGGCCAGGGCTCACCCCTCCACTTT
TRBJ1-1	15	many	TRBV7-2	NA	CASSPRGQKNTEAFF	TGTGCCAGCAGCCCCAGGGGTCAGAAGAACACTGAAGCTTTCTTT
TRBJ1-1	15	many	TRBV4-3	NA	CASSQDRPLNTEAFF	TGCGCCAGCAGCCAAGATAGACCTCTGAACACTGAAGCTTTCTTT
TRBJ2-5	12	many	TRBV5-1	NA	CASSHAAETQYF	TGCGCCAGCAGCCATGCCGCAGAGACCCAGTACTTC
TRBJ2-1	15	many	TRBV5-5	NA	CASIITWGTYNEQFF	TGTGCCAGCATCATCACGTGGGGAACCTACAATGAGCAGTTCTTC
TRBJ2-5	13	NA	TRBV6-5	NA	CASGGAFEETQYF	TGTGCCAGCGGGGGGGCGTTCGAAGAGACCCAGTACTTC
TRBJ2-6	18	many	TRBV7-8	NA	CASSHGAKGGSGANVLTF	TGTGCCAGCAGTCATGGGGCGAAAGGAGGCTCTGGGGCCAACGTCCTGACTTTC
TRBJ2-7	14	many	TRBV11-3	TRBD1	CASSLGPDRVEQYF	TGTGCCAGCAGCTTAGGACCGGACAGGGTCGAGCAGTACTTC